The source of this T cell receptor beta chain is a study of yellow fever vaccine responses in identical twins. Of note for this clonotype: Its antigen is as yet unknown.

Trimming removed 5 bases from V and 3 bases from J, with 12 bases in between. This CDR3 is built from 14 residues. CDR1 SEHNR and CDR2 FQNEAQ come from the germline V gene (reference sequence). Each CDR3 protein gets one entry after TCRdb re-called the RT-PCR reads with MiXCR. Of roughly 18,000 distinct CDR3 sequences in the sample, roughly 60% were seen once. Findings and caveats of the study: Reports say the vaccine T cell response in twins looked partly convergent and partly personalized.

This TCR was recovered from a woman aged 18-30 years who received the yellow fever vaccine. The sequencing here drew on T cells from blood (PBMCs), unsorted or a sorted subset (not recorded which), taken before or after yellow fever vaccination (not recorded which). The rearrangement links TRBV7-9 to TRBJ2-3, with D possibly being TRBD2 (7 bases). This CDR3 reads CASSLRGATDTQYF. CDR3 in DNA: TGTGCCAGCAGCCTCCGGGGGGCAACAGATACGCAGTATTTT. The whole variable domain, filled in from reference TRBV7-9 and TRBJ2-3, reads DTGVSQNPRHKITKRGQNVTFRCDPISEHNRLYWYRQTLGQGPEFLTYFQNEAQLEKSRLLSDRFSAERPKGSFSTLEIQRTEQGDSAMYLCASSLRGATDTQYFGPGTRLTVL.